The source of this TCR beta chain is a study of T cells in Graves' hyperthyroidism and ophthalmopathy. Amplified TCR beta CDR3 regions derived from RNA transcripts. An initial round of RT-PCR targeting the TCR CDR3 relied on the HTBI primer set. TCRdb independently ran MiXCR on the multiplex PCR reads; one entry per CDR3 protein. Of under 350,000 distinct CDR3 sequences listed, 15% to 20% were seen once; the top ten hold under 55%. This clonotype was counted only a few times. The germline gives CDR1 DFQATT, CDR2 SNEGSKA (reference sequence). The CDR3 totals 18 residues. V shed 7 bases, J shed 7 bases, and the junction held 17 bases outside the gene matches.

This TCR derives from a woman between 45 and 65 years old with Graves' hyperthyroidism. The chain joins TRBV20-1 to TRBJ2-1; 15 positions match TRBD2. Sequences were obtained from blood. CDR3 bases: TGCAGTGTACCGGGACAGGATACAGGGACTAGCGGGAGGAATGAGCAGTTCTTC. This sequence encodes CSVPGQDTGTSGRNEQFF.